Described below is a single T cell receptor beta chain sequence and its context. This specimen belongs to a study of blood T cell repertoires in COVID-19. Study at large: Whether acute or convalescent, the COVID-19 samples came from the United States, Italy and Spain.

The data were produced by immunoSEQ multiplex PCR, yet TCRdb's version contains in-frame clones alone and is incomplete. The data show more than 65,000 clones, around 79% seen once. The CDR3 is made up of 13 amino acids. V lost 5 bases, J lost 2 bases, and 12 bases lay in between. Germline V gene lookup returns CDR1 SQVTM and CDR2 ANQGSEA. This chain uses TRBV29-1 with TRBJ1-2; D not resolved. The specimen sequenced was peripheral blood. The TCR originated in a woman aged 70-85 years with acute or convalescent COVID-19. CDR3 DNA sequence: TGCAGCGTTCAACGTCGCGGAAACTATGGCTACACCTTC. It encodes CSVQRRGNYGYTF. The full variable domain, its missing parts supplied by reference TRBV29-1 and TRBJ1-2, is SAVISQKPSRDICQRGTSLTIQCQVDSQVTMMFWYRQQPGQSLTLIATANQGSEATYESGFVIDKFPISRPNLTFSTLTVSNMSPEDSSIYLCSVQRRGNYGYTFGSGTRLTVV.